Following are 5 T cell receptor beta chains from one sample sequenced in a study of T cells in women clearing cervical HPV infection. Libraries were prepared by immunoSEQ multiplex PCR; TCRdb keeps only in-frame clonotypes and omits some of them. This sample's table has tens of thousands of clones. The sample comprised blood buffy coat. The receptor source for this set is a woman aged 18 to 69 with a cervical HPV16 infection that either progressed to CIN3+ or cleared (not recorded which).

Concerning this clone itself: The CDR3 goes on 3 residues after the read ends, and that part is filled in from the germline J gene. J is TRBJ1-2 and V is TRBV6-1; TRBD1 is a possible D gene (5 bases). The CDR3 is 13 residues long. The V gene's germline CDR1 is MNHNS and CDR2 SASEGT. Trimming removed 3 bases at V and 5 bases at J, with 10 bases between. The covered CDR3 bases are TGTGCCAGCAGTGATGGGGAGGGGTATGGC. It translates to CASSDGEGYG. In full, the CDR3 is CASSDGEGYGYTF.

The CDR3 here is CASNGRGIPKNIYTF. Incomplete CDR3 DNA: TGTGCCAGCAACGGGAGGGGAATCCCCAAAAACATC. J is TRBJ1-2 and V is TRBV2; TRBD1 is a possible D gene (5 bases). The read comes to an end 3 residues before the CDR3 does, leaving the germline J gene to fill in the end. This CDR3 comprises 15 residues. Germline V gives CDR1 SNHLY, CDR2 FYNNEI.

The part of the CDR3 DNA that was read is TGCAGTGCTAGAGTCCCTAGCGGGGAAAATTACAATGAG. This encodes CSARVPSGENYNE. The CDR3 in its entirety is CSARVPSGENYNEQFF. The rearrangement uses TRBV20-1 and TRBJ2-1; 9 bases line up with TRBD2. The read halts 3 residues ahead of the CDR3 end, with the missing end drawn from the germline J gene. The CDR3 has 16 amino acids. After removal of 1 base from V and 4 bases from J, the junction contained 8 bases not matched to a gene. Germline lookup yields CDR1 DFQATT and CDR2 SNEGSKA (reference sequence).

A remark on this clone: The read finishes 3 residues shy of the CDR3 end, and the germline J gene is used to complete it. The V call is TRBV19, the J call TRBJ2-2; 12 bases align to TRBD1. CDR1 and CDR2 (germline): LNHDA, SQIVND (reference sequence). The CDR3 is 16 residues long. J gave up 7 bases and V 8 bases, and 11 bases lay outside the gene matches. The sequenced part of the CDR3 DNA is TGTGCCAGTCGTTACGGGACAGGGGGCTGGGGCGGGGAG. This gives the protein CASRYGTGGWGGE. The whole CDR3 sequence reads CASRYGTGGWGGELFF.

To note about this clone: The read ends 3 residues early relative to the CDR3; the germline J gene fills the gap. V gene TRBV7-2 combines with J gene TRBJ1-2; weak D call: TRBD1 (5 bases). The CDR3 consists of 14 residues. Looked up from germline, CDR1 is SGHTA and CDR2 is FQGNSA. Trimming cost V 6 bases and J 1 base, with 12 bases left between them. CDR3 bases read: TGTGCCAGCAGGGCTCAGGGATATAACTATGGC. Encoded protein: CASRAQGYNYG. The full-length CDR3 reads as CASRAQGYNYGYTF.